The rows below give T cell receptor beta chains drawn from one sample of a study of CD8 T cells in Susac syndrome. TCRdb redid the calling of the immunoSEQ multiplex PCR reads with MiXCR, one entry per CDR3 protein. The sample lists more than 130,000 distinct CDR3 sequences, 85% to 95% occurring once. Sequencing input: CD8+ T cells from PBMCs. The receptors were sampled from a human donor in good health. Each CDR3 is given with its conserved first and last residue. D genes are given only for firm matches. Size is stated for part of the rows, as once, few or many counts, or as a class when the clone is expanded.

J gene	D gene	clone size	V gene	CDR3 DNA	CDR3 protein
TRBJ1-2	-	-	TRBV9	TGTGCCAGCAGCGTAGAAGGCAGCCCCGGTGGCTACACCTTC	CASSVEGSPGGYTF
TRBJ2-1	TRBD2	-	TRBV4-2	TGTGCCAGCAGCCAAGAGGTCGCTAGCGGGAGCAATGAGCAGTTCTTC	CASSQEVASGSNEQFF
TRBJ2-1	TRBD2	once	TRBV7-9	TGTGCCAGCAGCTTAGCCCTAGCGGTCAACAATGAGCAGTTCTTC	CASSLALAVNNEQFF
TRBJ2-2	TRBD1	-	TRBV29-1	TGCAGCGTTGATGGGACAGGAGTCGGAACCGGGGAGCTGTTTTTT	CSVDGTGVGTGELFF
TRBJ2-7	-	-	TRBV5-1	TGCGCCAGCAGCTTGGTTCAGAACTACGAGCAGTACTTC	CASSLVQNYEQYF
TRBJ2-5	TRBD2	-	TRBV7-9	TGTGCCAGCAGCTTAGCGCTGGCTAGCGGGAGAGAGACCCAGTACTTC	CASSLALASGRETQYF
TRBJ1-2	-	-	TRBV7-9	TGTGCCAGCAGCCCAGTCACGGGGGCGCGGGGCTACACCTTC	CASSPVTGARGYTF
TRBJ2-2	-	-	TRBV7-3	TGTGCCAGCAGCTTACAAGGTGGATACACCGGGGAGCTGTTTTTT	CASSLQGGYTGELFF
TRBJ2-7	-	-	TRBV18	TGTGCCAGCTCACCTCAGGTGAGCTCCTACGAGCAGTACTTC	CASSPQVSSYEQYF
TRBJ1-1	-	-	TRBV15	TGTGCCACCAGCGCCCGGCGGGAGAACACTGAAGCTTTCTTT	CATSARRENTEAFF
TRBJ2-3	TRBD2	-	TRBV28	TGTGCCAGCAGTGTGACTAGCGGGAGGGGTACGCAGTATTTT	CASSVTSGRGTQYF
TRBJ1-5	TRBD1	-	TRBV20-1	TGCAGTGCTCGCGACAGGGTGGGCAATCAGCCCCAGCATTTT	CSARDRVGNQPQHF
TRBJ2-1	-	-	TRBV27	TGTGCCAGCAGTTTATTCGTCCAGAGCAATGAGCAGTTCTTC	CASSLFVQSNEQFF
TRBJ2-2	-	-	TRBV4-3	TGCGCCAGCAGCCAGGACAGAGCGAACACCGGGGAGCTGTTTTTT	CASSQDRANTGELFF
TRBJ1-5	TRBD1	-	TRBV29-1	TGCAGCGTTACTTTTGGGCAGGGGGTGTTCGGGCAGCCCCAGCATTTT	CSVTFGQGVFGQPQHF
TRBJ2-7	TRBD2	-	TRBV6-2/TRBV6-3	TGTGCCAGCAGCCGCGGACTAGCGGGAGACTTCTCCTACGAGCAGTACTTC	CASSRGLAGDFSYEQYF
TRBJ2-7	-	-	TRBV27	TGTGCCAGCAGTCTACACCCCCTCAGACAGGTGTCCTACGAGCAGTACTTC	CASSLHPLRQVSYEQYF
TRBJ2-7	-	-	TRBV28	TGTGCCAGCAGTTACAGTTCTTACGAGCAGTACTTC	CASSYSSYEQYF
TRBJ2-7	TRBD1	once	TRBV29-1	TGCAGCGTCTATCGGGACAGCTCCTACGAGCAGTACTTC	CSVYRDSSYEQYF
TRBJ2-1	TRBD2	-	TRBV27	TGTGCCAGCAGTTTAACCCCCGGGACTAGCGAGTTCAATGAGCAGTTCTTC	CASSLTPGTSEFNEQFF
TRBJ2-2	-	-	TRBV27	TGTGCCAGCAGTTTGATGCGGGACACCGGGGAGCTGTTTTTT	CASSLMRDTGELFF
TRBJ1-1	TRBD1	-	TRBV20-1	TGCAGTGCTGGGGGACAGGATGTTGAAGCTTTCTTT	CSAGGQDVEAFF
TRBJ1-2	-	-	TRBV23-1	TGCGCCAGCAGTCACCCGACATCGCCGGGTGGCTACACCTTC	CASSHPTSPGGYTF
TRBJ2-7	-	-	TRBV7-9	TGTGCCAGCAGCTTATGGGAATTGGGCTACGAGCAGTACTTC	CASSLWELGYEQYF
TRBJ2-7	-	-	TRBV4-3	TGCGCCAGCAGCCAAGTGGAGGGGAGCTCCTACGAGCAGTACTTC	CASSQVEGSSYEQYF
TRBJ1-1	TRBD1	-	TRBV13	TGTGCCAGCAGCTTAGTCCCGGGACAGGGTCCGAACACTGAAGCTTTCTTT	CASSLVPGQGPNTEAFF
TRBJ2-1	TRBD2	-	TRBV5-1	TGCGCCAGCAGCTTGGATGCTAGCGGGAGCTCCTACAATGAGCAGTTCTTC	CASSLDASGSSYNEQFF
TRBJ2-1	-	-	TRBV19	TGTGCCAGTAAGGAGGGCCTCTCCTACAATGAGCAGTTCTTC	CASKEGLSYNEQFF
TRBJ2-2	TRBD2	-	TRBV30	TGTGCGTTACGGGAGGGCCAAAGGACCGGGGAGCTGTTTTTT	CALREGQRTGELFF
TRBJ1-5	-	-	TRBV7-8	TGTGCCAGCAGCTTAGCGCCGGCGGGTCAGCCCCAGCATTTT	CASSLAPAGQPQHF
TRBJ2-7	TRBD1	-	TRBV9	TGTGCCAGCAGCCCACGAGGGGGGATACAGGGGGCGAAATACGAGCAGTACTTC	CASSPRGGIQGAKYEQYF
TRBJ1-5	-	-	TRBV11-2	TGTGCCAGCAGCCATGAGTATCAGCCCCAGCATTTT	CASSHEYQPQHF
TRBJ2-1	-	-	TRBV29-1	TGCAGCGTTGATGACTGGAACAATGAGCAGTTCTTC	CSVDDWNNEQFF
TRBJ2-2	TRBD1	-	TRBV5-1	TGCGCCAGCACCTCCTGGACAGGAGTCACCGGGGAGCTGTTTTTT	CASTSWTGVTGELFF
TRBJ2-5	TRBD2	-	TRBV24-1	TGTGCCTCCTCTAGCGGGGCACCCGGAGAGACCCAGTACTTC	CASSSGAPGETQYF
TRBJ2-3	-	-	TRBV9	TGTGCCAGCAGCGTATTTCTAGGGCGCACAGATACGCAGTATTTT	CASSVFLGRTDTQYF
TRBJ1-2	TRBD1	-	TRBV9	TGTGCCAGCAGCGTCCGACAGGGTGGTGGCTACACCTTC	CASSVRQGGGYTF
TRBJ2-5	-	-	TRBV9	TGTGCCAGCAGCGTAGAGGCAGGACAAGAGACCCAGTACTTC	CASSVEAGQETQYF
TRBJ2-7	-	-	TRBV4-3	TGCGCCAGCAGCCAAGGAGCAAAGGGCTCCTACGAGCAGTACTTC	CASSQGAKGSYEQYF
TRBJ2-3	-	-	TRBV27	TGTGCCACCCAGGGGATTGGAGATACGCAGTATTTT	CATQGIGDTQYF
TRBJ2-5	-	-	TRBV5-1	TGCGCCAGCAGCCCAACCGGGACTCACCAAGAGACCCAGTACTTC	CASSPTGTHQETQYF
TRBJ2-1	TRBD2	-	TRBV6-4	TGTGCCAGCAGTGCTCTAGCGGGAGTGGAGCAGTTCTTC	CASSALAGVEQFF
TRBJ1-5	-	-	TRBV7-9	TGTGCCAGCAGCTTAGATCTCACAGACAATCAGCCCCAGCATTTT	CASSLDLTDNQPQHF
TRBJ2-1	TRBD2	-	TRBV27	TGTGCCAGCTCCCGGGCTAGCGGGAGATACGATGAGCAGTTCTTC	CASSRASGRYDEQFF
TRBJ2-3	-	-	TRBV7-2	TGTGCCAGCAGCTCCGGAGGAGGGACGCAGTATTTT	CASSSGGGTQYF
TRBJ2-1	-	-	TRBV15	TGTGCCACCCGAGGAGGACCGGGAATTTACAATGAGCAGTTCTTC	CATRGGPGIYNEQFF
TRBJ2-7	-	-	TRBV9	TGTGCCAGCAGCGTAGGCGCGCAGGGGGGATCCTACGAGCAGTACTTC	CASSVGAQGGSYEQYF
TRBJ2-1	-	-	TRBV7-9	TGTGCCAGCAGCTGGTCTTCAGGGGAGCAGTTCTTC	CASSWSSGEQFF
TRBJ2-5	TRBD2	-	TRBV28	TGTGCCAGCTCAAGTCGGAGTCTAGCGGGAGTCAAAGGGACCCAGTACTTC	CASSSRSLAGVKGTQYF
TRBJ2-7	-	-	TRBV30	TGTGCCTGGAGGGCAGGCGGGTACGAGCAGTACTTC	CAWRAGGYEQYF
TRBJ2-1	-	-	TRBV24-1	TGTGCCACCAGTGCCCCGGGTATCTCCTACAATGAGCAGTTCTTC	CATSAPGISYNEQFF
TRBJ1-5	-	few	TRBV19	TGTGCCAGTAGTCCCGACGGTAATCAGCCCCAGCATTTT	CASSPDGNQPQHF
TRBJ2-2	TRBD2	-	TRBV29-1	TGCAGCGCAGTGCGAGCGGGAGATCCAAACACCGGGGAGCTGTTTTTT	CSAVRAGDPNTGELFF
TRBJ2-4	TRBD2	-	TRBV2	TGTGCCAGCAGTCACACCACTAGCGGGAGGAGCAACATTCAGTACTTC	CASSHTTSGRSNIQYF
TRBJ2-7	TRBD2	-	TRBV27	TGTGCCAGCAGTTCGGGACTAGGATACTTCGAGCAGTACTTC	CASSSGLGYFEQYF
TRBJ1-1	-	-	TRBV24-1	TGTGCCACCCAGACCCTCCCCGTCACTGAAGCTTTCTTT	CATQTLPVTEAFF
TRBJ2-2	-	-	TRBV28	TGTGCCAGCAAGGTCAGGGGAGCCGGGGAGCTGTTTTTT	CASKVRGAGELFF